The rows below give T cell receptor beta chains drawn from one sample of a study of beta chain features in type 1 diabetes. Clones were read by immunoSEQ multiplex PCR, and TCRdb kept only the in-frame ones, dropping some. The sample gives 120,000 to 150,000 clones, roughly a tenth of which show up once; 1.3% is in the top ten. Sample: naive CD4+ T cells from blood. Receptors originate from a man aged 18-30 years in good health. CDR3s include the opening cysteine and the closing phenylalanine or tryptophan. D genes are given only for firm matches. Only part of the rows carry a size: once, few, many, or a class if the clone is expanded.

DNA	CDR3	size	V	J	D
TGTGCCAGCCGGCAGACTAATCAGCCCCAGCATTTT	CASRQTNQPQHF	.	TRBV6-6	TRBJ1-5	.
TGCGCCAGCAGCCTGAATCCGGGACAGAATTCACCCCTCCACTTT	CASSLNPGQNSPLHF	few	TRBV4-1	TRBJ1-6	TRBD1
TGCGCCAGCAGCCTGCGACGGACAGGGAGGGCAGATACGCAGTATTTT	CASSLRRTGRADTQYF	.	TRBV5-1	TRBJ2-3	.
TGCAGCGTGGGGATTGACAGAAACTATGGCTACACCTTC	CSVGIDRNYGYTF	.	TRBV29-1	TRBJ1-2	.
TGTGCCAGCAGTTCCCAGGGGCTGATAGAGTTCTTC	CASSSQGLIEFF	.	TRBV6-1	TRBJ2-1	.
TGTGCCAGCAGCCGGCCGGGACAGAATCAGCTAGCCAAAAACATTCAGTACTTC	CASSRPGQNQLAKNIQYF	.	TRBV5-6	TRBJ2-4	TRBD1
TGTGCCTGGAGTGTACTAGGGGGTCAGCCCCAGCATTTT	CAWSVLGGQPQHF	many	TRBV30	TRBJ1-5	.
TGTGCCAGCAGCTCTAGCGGAAGCACAGATACGCAGTATTTT	CASSSSGSTDTQYF	.	TRBV7-9	TRBJ2-3	TRBD2
TGTGCCAGCAGCTTTGGAGGGGATGGCTACACCTTC	CASSFGGDGYTF	.	TRBV5-6	TRBJ1-2	.
TGTGCCAGCAGTGGCGGTGCGGGGGGTTCCACAGATACGCAGTATTTT	CASSGGAGGSTDTQYF	few	TRBV2	TRBJ2-3	TRBD2
TGTGCCAGCAGTGAAGCGCTTGGGCTAGCGGGGGCTGCCTACAATGAGCAGTTCTTC	CASSEALGLAGAAYNEQFF	.	TRBV2	TRBJ2-1	TRBD2
TGTGCCAGCAGCTTAGGGGGACAGACCAATCAGCCCCAGCATTTT	CASSLGGQTNQPQHF	.	TRBV7-8	TRBJ1-5	TRBD1
TGTGCCAGCAGCAGGAGCGGGGTACCCCCCGATACGCAGTATTTT	CASSRSGVPPDTQYF	few	TRBV6-1	TRBJ2-3	TRBD2
TGTGCCAGCAGCGCCACAGGTAATTCACCCCTCCACTTT	CASSATGNSPLHF	.	TRBV9	TRBJ1-6	.
TGTGCCAGCAGCTTGGGAGTAGATGGCTACACCTTC	CASSLGVDGYTF	.	TRBV5-4	TRBJ1-2	.
TGTGCCAGCACCCCTATTACGACAGGGTGTTGCACTGAAGCTTTCTTT	CASTPITTGCCTEAFF	few	TRBV11-3	TRBJ1-1	TRBD1
TGCGCCAGCAGCCCGGAAGGACAGGGAGATGGCTACACCTTC	CASSPEGQGDGYTF	.	TRBV5-1	TRBJ1-2	TRBD1
TGTGCCTGTACCGAGGACAGGGGTTTCTACGAGCAGTACTTC	CACTEDRGFYEQYF	few	TRBV30	TRBJ2-7	TRBD1
TGCAGCGCTGGCCGGGATCAATACGAGCAGTACTTC	CSAGRDQYEQYF	many	TRBV29-1	TRBJ2-7	.
TGTGCCAGCAGCTTTGGCGACAACAACTATGGCTACACCTTC	CASSFGDNNYGYTF	.	TRBV7-9	TRBJ1-2	.
TGTGCCAGCAGCTTTACTAGCGGGACTTCCTACGAGCAGTACTTC	CASSFTSGTSYEQYF	few	TRBV7-2	TRBJ2-7	TRBD2
TGTGCCAGCAGTTTATCTAGGGGGCGGCAGCCCCAGCATTTT	CASSLSRGRQPQHF	.	TRBV28	TRBJ1-5	TRBD1
TGTGCCAGCAGTCCGGGACTAGCGGGGCCCTGGGATACGCAGTATTTT	CASSPGLAGPWDTQYF	few	TRBV27	TRBJ2-3	TRBD2
TGTGCCAGCAGCAAGCCGGGACTAGCGTCCCACGAGCAGTACTTC	CASSKPGLASHEQYF	.	TRBV28	TRBJ2-7	TRBD2
TGTGCCAGCAGCTTAGACAGGAACTATGGCTACACCTTC	CASSLDRNYGYTF	few	TRBV11-2	TRBJ1-2	.
TGCGCCAGCAGCCAAGATCGTCCGGTTTATGAGCAGTTCTTC	CASSQDRPVYEQFF	.	TRBV4-1	TRBJ2-1	.
TGTGCCAGCAGTTATCCTAGCTCCAATGAGCAGTTCTTC	CASSYPSSNEQFF	.	TRBV6-5	TRBJ2-1	.
TGTGCCAGCAGCTTAGTCCCGTATAGCAATCAGCCCCAGCATTTT	CASSLVPYSNQPQHF	.	TRBV7-8	TRBJ1-5	.
TGTGCCAGCAGTTTGGCAGGTTCCCACGAGCAGTACTTC	CASSLAGSHEQYF	few	TRBV28	TRBJ2-7	.
TGCGCCAGCAGCCAAGATCGGGACAGGGGGTACAATGAGCAGTTCTTC	CASSQDRDRGYNEQFF	few	TRBV4-3	TRBJ2-1	TRBD1
TGTGCCATCAACCCGGACAGGAACACTGAAGCTTTCTTT	CAINPDRNTEAFF	.	TRBV10-3	TRBJ1-1	.
TGTGCCAGCAGTTCGGCTAGCGGGGGGACCTATAAAGTTTTT	CASSSASGGTYKVF	.	TRBV6-5	TRBJ2-3	TRBD2
TGTGCCTGCTATCCACCGGACACCGGGGAGCTGTTTTTT	CACYPPDTGELFF	.	TRBV30	TRBJ2-2	.
TGTGCCAGCAGTTTTTCTATCAATCAGCCCCAGCATTTT	CASSFSINQPQHF	.	TRBV28	TRBJ1-5	.
TGTGCCAGCAGCTCCCCCCGCGGGGGTAGCACAGATACGCAGTATTTT	CASSSPRGGSTDTQYF	few	TRBV7-6	TRBJ2-3	TRBD2
TGCGCCAGCAGCTTGGTCACGACAGGGACGGGTGAAGCTTTCTTT	CASSLVTTGTGEAFF	few	TRBV5-1	TRBJ1-1	TRBD1
TGTGCCAGCAGTGTAGGGCGGGGGGATCGAGAGACCCAGTACTTC	CASSVGRGDRETQYF	few	TRBV2	TRBJ2-5	TRBD2
TGTGCCAGCAGCTTGATGACTAGCGGGGGGGGGAACAATGAGCAGTTCTTC	CASSLMTSGGGNNEQFF	.	TRBV11-2	TRBJ2-1	TRBD2
TGTGCCAGCAGCTTTGACAGGTCTCGAGAGACCCAGTACTTC	CASSFDRSRETQYF	.	TRBV7-2	TRBJ2-5	.
TGCGCCAGCAGCCAAGATTTTAGCGGCTTGGGGGATACGCAGTATTTT	CASSQDFSGLGDTQYF	.	TRBV4-1	TRBJ2-3	.
TGTGCCAGCAGCATACCGACCCACAGGGGAGGTAACTATGGCTACACCTTC	CASSIPTHRGGNYGYTF	few	TRBV7-2	TRBJ1-2	TRBD1
TGCAGCGCCGCGGCTGGGGGACACCTCTACAATGAGCAGTTCTTC	CSAAAGGHLYNEQFF	few	TRBV29-1	TRBJ2-1	.
TGTGCCAGCAGCTTAGATTATCCCCCCTACAATGAGCAGTTCTTC	CASSLDYPPYNEQFF	few	TRBV11-2	TRBJ2-1	.
TGCGCCAGCAGCCTCCGACATCTAGCGGGGTCCTACGAGCAGTACTTC	CASSLRHLAGSYEQYF	few	TRBV4-3	TRBJ2-7	TRBD2
TGCGCCAGCAGCCAAGACCCGGGAATGGACGATACGCAGTATTTT	CASSQDPGMDDTQYF	few	TRBV4-3	TRBJ2-3	.
TGTGCCAGCAGTCCCGGGGGGAGTACCTACGAGCAGTACTTC	CASSPGGSTYEQYF	.	TRBV28	TRBJ2-7	TRBD2
TGTGCCAGCAGTTTAAACGGGGGGGCCAAAAACATTCAGTACTTC	CASSLNGGAKNIQYF	.	TRBV27	TRBJ2-4	TRBD2
TGTGCCCGACAAATGAATGGCTACACCTTC	CARQMNGYTF	.	TRBV30	TRBJ1-2	.
TGTGCCAGCACAATAGCGGGGACAGTTGGAGAGACCCAGTACTTC	CASTIAGTVGETQYF	.	TRBV9	TRBJ2-5	.
TGCGCCAGCAGCACCGGACAGGGGGCGTTCTACGAGCAGTACTTC	CASSTGQGAFYEQYF	few	TRBV5-1	TRBJ2-7	TRBD1
TGTGCCAGCAGCTTAGTGGAGTACAGCAATCAGCCCCAGCATTTT	CASSLVEYSNQPQHF	.	TRBV7-8	TRBJ1-5	.
TGTGCCAGCAGCCCTCAACTAGTCACGGGGAATGAGCAGTTCTTC	CASSPQLVTGNEQFF	few	TRBV7-8	TRBJ2-1	.
TGTGCCACCCTAGGGACAGGGTTTTACGAGCAGTACTTC	CATLGTGFYEQYF	many	TRBV10-3	TRBJ2-7	TRBD1
TGTGCCAGCAGCCCTCCGGGACAGAGGAACACTGAAGCTTTCTTT	CASSPPGQRNTEAFF	few	TRBV4-2	TRBJ1-1	TRBD1